These 11 T cell receptor beta chains came from one sample sequenced in a study of cytomegalovirus exposure and HLA in healthy donors. Researchers ran the PCR with 60 Vbeta and 13 Jbeta primers. Sequencing used immunoSEQ multiplex PCR; TCRdb keeps in-frame clones, though not all of them. The sample lists around 200,000 clones; about 80% were seen once. Sequenced sample: PBMCs. The receptors were gathered from a man aged 40-55 years in good health and CMV-seronegative.

This clone was recorded once. The chain joins TRBV5-5 to TRBJ2-7, with D maybe TRBD1 (6 bases). Trimming left V 4 bases short and J 2 bases short, with 16 bases between. The CDR3 is made up of 15 amino acids. Germline assignment: CDR1 SGHKS and CDR2 YYEKEE (reference sequence). CDR3: CASSAAGTQAYEQYF. In nucleotides, the CDR3 is TGTGCCAGCAGCGCAGCCGGGACACAAGCCTACGAGCAGTACTTC.

The chain links TRBV7-3 to TRBJ2-1, with D tentatively TRBD2 (7 bases). Germline V lookup: CDR1 SGHTA, CDR2 FQGTGA. The V end was cut by 1 base, the J end by 2 bases, with 12 bases between. This CDR3 has 16 amino acids. The CDR3 region has the DNA TGTGCCAGCAGCTTAATGGGGGGGGCCGCCTACAATGAGCAGTTCTTC. It encodes CASSLMGGAAYNEQFF.

The CDR3 region has the DNA TGTGCCAGCAGCGTAGGAGGTAACAGGGTGGTAGATACGCAGTATTTT. It yields the protein CASSVGGNRVVDTQYF. This chain connects TRBV9 to TRBJ2-3; possibly TRBD1 for D (6 bases). Germline V gives CDR1 SGDLS, CDR2 YYNGEE. This CDR3 has 16 amino acids. V lost 0 bases, J lost 5 bases, and 16 bases lay in between.

The chain carries TRBV27 and TRBJ2-1; TRBD2 agrees at 11 bases. V gave up 6 bases and J gave up 12 bases; unmatched junction bases: 7. The CDR3 extends over 13 amino acids. From germline, CDR1 is MNHEY and CDR2 SMNVEV (reference sequence). For the CDR3, the DNA is TGTGCCAGCAGACCAACTAGCGGGAGAGTGCAGTTCTTC. Its translation: CASRPTSGRVQFF.

The chain recombines TRBV27 with TRBJ2-7, with a possible D match to TRBD2 (5 bases). Deletions cut 7 bases from V and 1 base from J, with 17 bases between. Germline V gene lookup returns CDR1 MNHEY and CDR2 SMNVEV (reference sequence). This CDR3 has 15 amino acids. The CDR3 bases are TGTGCCAGCAAACCCCCTCGCGGGCGGTCCTACGAGCAGTACTTC. The encoded protein is CASKPPRGRSYEQYF.

The chain combines TRBV21-1 with TRBJ2-5; the table's D call, TRBD2, has no DNA check behind it. TRBV21-1 is a documented pseudogene. CDR3 size: 14 residues. CDR3 in DNA: TGTGCCAGCAGCAATGGGACTGTTGGAGAGACCCAGTACTTC. Translated: CASSNGTVGETQYF.

The V call is TRBV5-1, the J call TRBJ2-2; a possible D gene is TRBD1 (6 bases). The CDR3 is made up of 16 amino acids. The germline V and J ends were trimmed by 3 bases and 2 bases, with 14 bases remaining between them. Germline V CDR1 and CDR2: SGHRS, YFSETQ. This chain's CDR3 is CASSSAGTTNTGELFF. The CDR3 bases are TGCGCCAGCAGCTCGGCCGGGACAACCAACACCGGGGAGCTGTTTTTT.

In its sample, this clone was seen once. This chain links TRBV13 with TRBJ2-3; no firm D call. This CDR3 region has 12 residues. Trimming stripped 5 bases from V and 2 bases from J, with 5 bases between. In germline, CDR1 is PRHDT, CDR2 FYEKMQ (reference sequence). The CDR3 spells CASSLNTDTQYF. As DNA, the CDR3 is TGTGCCAGCAGCCTAAACACAGATACGCAGTATTTT.

This chain connects TRBV4-1 to TRBJ2-1; 8 positions match TRBD2. The CDR3 totals 16 residues. Germline V lookup: CDR1 MGHRA, CDR2 YSYEKL. V was clipped by 0 bases and J by 10 bases; unmatched bases: 11. The CDR3 loop reads CASSQDHSGRAGEQFF. The CDR3 bases are TGCGCCAGCAGCCAAGATCATTCCGGGAGGGCTGGGGAGCAGTTCTTC.

The chain uses TRBV10-1 and TRBJ2-7, with 9 bases lining up with TRBD2. V lost 2 bases and J lost 7; bases outside the gene matches: 12. CDR1 is WNHNN, CDR2 SYGVQD, per germline (reference sequence). This CDR3 is built from 16 residues. As DNA, the CDR3 is TGCGCCAGCAGTGAGGCCCCTTTGCGGGAGGGCCGAGAGCAGTACTTC. It codes for CASSEAPLREGREQYF.

This sequence joins TRBV30 and TRBJ1-1, with TRBD1 matching 7 bases. Germline trimming cut 4 bases from V and 11 bases from J; bases unmatched to any gene: 16. This CDR3 contains 14 residues. CDR1 and CDR2 (germline): GTSNPN, SVGIG (reference sequence). The CDR3: CAWTFRTGPVGAFF. As DNA, the CDR3 is TGTGCCTGGACCTTTAGGACAGGCCCGGTAGGGGCTTTCTTT.